These 7 T cell receptor beta chains were all obtained from the same sample, sequenced in a study of T cells in Graves' hyperthyroidism and ophthalmopathy. Amplification yielded TCR beta CDR3 regions, with RNA transcripts as the source. The TCR CDR3 first-round RT-PCR relied on the HTBI primer set. TCRdb passed the multiplex PCR reads through MiXCR, listing each CDR3 protein once. The sample holds some 490,000 distinct CDR3 sequences, roughly a sixth seen once. The specimen sequenced was blood. Receptors originate from a woman aged 25-40 years with Graves' ophthalmopathy.

The chain carries TRBV14 and TRBJ2-5, with 10 bases matching TRBD2. This CDR3 has 15 amino acids. Germline trimming cut 2 bases from V and 5 bases from J; bases unmatched to any gene: 5. Germline CDR1 and CDR2: SGHDN and FVKESK. Here the CDR3 DNA reads TGTGCCAGCAGCCAAACGAGCGGGAGGGGTGAGACCCAGTACTTC. It codes for CASSQTSGRGETQYF.

V usage is TRBV6-2 or TRBV6-3 and J usage is TRBJ1-5; D is possibly TRBD1 (5 bases). This CDR3 contains 16 residues. From germline, CDR1 is MNHEY and CDR2 SVGEGT. V lost 6 bases, J lost 5 bases, and 20 bases lay in between. The CDR3 sequence is CASRPPGLLRHQPQHF. In DNA form, the CDR3 reads TGTGCCAGCAGGCCCCCGGGACTCCTGAGGCATCAGCCCCAGCATTTT.

There are many counts of this clonotype. The chain joins TRBV27 to TRBJ2-5; 10 bases map to TRBD1. Germline-derived CDR1 and CDR2 are MNHEY and SMNVEV (reference sequence). This CDR3 contains 15 residues. Trimming at V came to 3 bases and at J to 2 bases, leaving 3 bases not matched to a gene. CDR3 loop: CASSLGTGVQETQYF. The CDR3 nucleotides read TGTGCCAGCAGTTTGGGGACAGGGGTTCAAGAGACCCAGTACTTC.

This clonotype was counted between two and nine times. This chain joins TRBV6-1 and TRBJ2-7; 9 bases are shared with TRBD2. J was trimmed by 4 bases and V by 4 bases; bases with no gene match: 14. This CDR3 is 17 amino acids long. Germline CDR1 reads MNHNS; CDR2 reads SASEGT. The chain's CDR3 is CASSAQELAGNLYEQYF. CDR3 sequence (DNA): TGTGCCAGCAGTGCCCAGGAGCTAGCGGGGAACCTGTACGAGCAGTACTTC.

Ten or more counts support this clonotype. V is TRBV4-3 and J is TRBJ2-7; 7 bases fit TRBD1. This CDR3 region has 13 residues. The V gene end was trimmed by 4 bases and the J gene end by 6 bases; junction bases not matched to a gene: 6. Per the germline V gene, CDR1 is LGHNA and CDR2 is YSLEER. This chain's CDR3 is CASSRTGQREQYF. The CDR3 DNA is TGCGCCAGCAGCCGCACGGGACAGCGCGAGCAGTACTTC.

CDR3 in DNA: TGCGCCAGCAGCCAGGGAGGGGGCAATCAGCCCCAGCATTTT. This gives the protein CASSQGGGNQPQHF. The V and J genes are TRBV5-1 and TRBJ1-5; weak D call: TRBD1 (5 bases). This CDR3 region has 14 residues. Per the germline V gene, CDR1 is SGHRS and CDR2 is YFSETQ. V gave up 4 bases and J gave up 2 bases, with 10 bases separating them.

This clonotype was seen ten or more times. This chain connects TRBV28 to TRBJ2-7, with D unclear. The CDR3 runs 16 residues. Germline-derived CDR1 and CDR2 are MDHEN and SYDVKM. Trimming left V 2 bases short and J 0 bases short, with 14 bases between. The CDR3 region has the DNA TGTGCCAGCAGTTTAGGCCATCTATTGAGCTCCTACGAGCAGTACTTC. Its protein product is CASSLGHLLSSYEQYF.